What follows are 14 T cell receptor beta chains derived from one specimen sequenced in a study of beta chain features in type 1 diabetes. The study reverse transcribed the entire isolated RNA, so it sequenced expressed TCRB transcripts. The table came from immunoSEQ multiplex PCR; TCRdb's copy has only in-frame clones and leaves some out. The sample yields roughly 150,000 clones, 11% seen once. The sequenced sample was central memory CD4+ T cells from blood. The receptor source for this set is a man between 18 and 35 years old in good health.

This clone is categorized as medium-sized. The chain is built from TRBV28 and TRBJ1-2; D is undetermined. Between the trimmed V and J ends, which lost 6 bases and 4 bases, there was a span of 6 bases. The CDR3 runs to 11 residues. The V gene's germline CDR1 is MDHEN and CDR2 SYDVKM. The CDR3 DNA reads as TGTGCCAGCAGCTACAGCTATGGCTACACCTTC. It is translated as CASSYSYGYTF.

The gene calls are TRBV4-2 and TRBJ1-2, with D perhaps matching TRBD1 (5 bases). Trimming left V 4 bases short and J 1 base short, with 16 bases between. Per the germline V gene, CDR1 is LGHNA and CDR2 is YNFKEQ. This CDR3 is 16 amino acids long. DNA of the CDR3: TGTGCCAGCAGCCCCTCGCAGGGATGGGTTAACTATGGCTACACCTTC. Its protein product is CASSPSQGWVNYGYTF.

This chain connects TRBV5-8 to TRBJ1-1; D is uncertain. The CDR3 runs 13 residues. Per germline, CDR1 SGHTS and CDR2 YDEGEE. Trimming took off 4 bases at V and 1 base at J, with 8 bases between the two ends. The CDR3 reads CASSVGKNTEAFF. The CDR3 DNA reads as TGTGCCAGCAGCGTTGGGAAGAACACTGAAGCTTTCTTT.

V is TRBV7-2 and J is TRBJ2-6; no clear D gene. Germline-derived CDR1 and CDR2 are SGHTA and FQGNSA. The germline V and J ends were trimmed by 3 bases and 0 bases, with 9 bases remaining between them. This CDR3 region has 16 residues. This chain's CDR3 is CASSFRRASGANVLTF. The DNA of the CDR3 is TGTGCCAGCAGCTTTCGACGGGCCTCTGGGGCCAACGTCCTGACTTTC.

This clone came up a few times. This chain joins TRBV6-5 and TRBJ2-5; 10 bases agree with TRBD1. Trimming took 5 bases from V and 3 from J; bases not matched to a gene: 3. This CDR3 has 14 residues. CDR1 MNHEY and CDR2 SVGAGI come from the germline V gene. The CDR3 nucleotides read TGTGCCAGCAGTCAGGGGACAGGGGAAGAGACCCAGTACTTC. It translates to CASSQGTGEETQYF.

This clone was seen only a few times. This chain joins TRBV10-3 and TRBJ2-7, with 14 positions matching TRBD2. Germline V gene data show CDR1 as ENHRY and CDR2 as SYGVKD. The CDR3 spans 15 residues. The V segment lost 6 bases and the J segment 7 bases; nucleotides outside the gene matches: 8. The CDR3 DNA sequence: TGTGCCATCAGCGGGACTAGCGGGGGTATGTGGGAGCAGTACTTC. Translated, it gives CAISGTSGGMWEQYF.

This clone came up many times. CDR3 sequence: CASSQDQQSNSPLHF. CDR3 bases: TGCGCCAGCAGCCAAGACCAACAGAGCAATTCACCCCTCCACTTT. The chain recombines TRBV4-3 with TRBJ1-6; D remains unclear. Between the trimmed V and J ends, which lost 0 bases and 7 bases, there was a span of 10 bases. Looked up from germline, CDR1 is LGHNA and CDR2 is YSLEER. CDR3 length equals 15 residues.

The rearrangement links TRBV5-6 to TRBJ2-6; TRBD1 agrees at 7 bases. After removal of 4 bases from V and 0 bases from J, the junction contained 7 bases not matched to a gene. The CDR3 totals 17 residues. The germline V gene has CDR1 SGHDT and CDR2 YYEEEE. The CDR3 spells CASSETGMSSGANVLTF. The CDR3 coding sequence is TGTGCCAGCAGCGAGACAGGGATGAGCTCTGGGGCCAACGTCCTGACTTTC.

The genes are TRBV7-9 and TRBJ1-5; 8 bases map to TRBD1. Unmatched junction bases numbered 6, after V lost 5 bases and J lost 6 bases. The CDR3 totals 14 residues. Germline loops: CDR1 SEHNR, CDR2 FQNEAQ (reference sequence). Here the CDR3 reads CASSVDRGGQPQHF. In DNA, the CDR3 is TGTGCCAGCAGCGTCGACAGGGGCGGTCAGCCCCAGCATTTT.

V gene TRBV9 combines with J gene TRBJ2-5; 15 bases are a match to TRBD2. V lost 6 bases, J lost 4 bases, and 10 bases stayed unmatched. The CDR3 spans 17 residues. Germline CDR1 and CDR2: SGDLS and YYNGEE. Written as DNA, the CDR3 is TGTGCCAGCACGAGGGACAGGGGACTAGCGGGAGGAGAGACCCAGTACTTC. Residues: CASTRDRGLAGGETQYF.

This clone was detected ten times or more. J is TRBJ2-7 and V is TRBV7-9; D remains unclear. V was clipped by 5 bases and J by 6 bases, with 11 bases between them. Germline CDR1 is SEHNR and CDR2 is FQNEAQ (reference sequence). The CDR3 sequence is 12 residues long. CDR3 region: CASSTMRTEQYF. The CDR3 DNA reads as TGTGCCAGCAGCACGATGAGGACCGAGCAGTACTTC.

CDR3 nucleotides: TGTGCCAGTAGTACTACTTTGGACGGACGTCGCTATGGCTACACCTTC. It encodes CASSTTLDGRRYGYTF. The rearrangement uses TRBV19 and TRBJ1-2; D is unclear. Trimming took off 4 bases at V and 4 bases at J, with 19 bases between the two ends. Germline V lookup: CDR1 LNHDA, CDR2 SQIVND (reference sequence). This CDR3 is built from 16 residues.

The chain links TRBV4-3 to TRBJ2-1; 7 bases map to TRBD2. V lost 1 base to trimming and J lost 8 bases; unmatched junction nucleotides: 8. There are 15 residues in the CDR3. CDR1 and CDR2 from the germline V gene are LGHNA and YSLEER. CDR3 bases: TGCGCCAGCAGCCAAGGCAGCGGGAATATCTATGAGCAGTTCTTC. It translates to CASSQGSGNIYEQFF.

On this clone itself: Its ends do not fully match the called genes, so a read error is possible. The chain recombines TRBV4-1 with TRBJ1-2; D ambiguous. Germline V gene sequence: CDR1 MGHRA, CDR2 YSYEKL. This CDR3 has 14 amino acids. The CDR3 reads CASSQDLKGPGLNF. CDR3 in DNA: TGCGCCAGCAGCCAAGATCTTAAGGGCCCCGGGCTAAACTTC.